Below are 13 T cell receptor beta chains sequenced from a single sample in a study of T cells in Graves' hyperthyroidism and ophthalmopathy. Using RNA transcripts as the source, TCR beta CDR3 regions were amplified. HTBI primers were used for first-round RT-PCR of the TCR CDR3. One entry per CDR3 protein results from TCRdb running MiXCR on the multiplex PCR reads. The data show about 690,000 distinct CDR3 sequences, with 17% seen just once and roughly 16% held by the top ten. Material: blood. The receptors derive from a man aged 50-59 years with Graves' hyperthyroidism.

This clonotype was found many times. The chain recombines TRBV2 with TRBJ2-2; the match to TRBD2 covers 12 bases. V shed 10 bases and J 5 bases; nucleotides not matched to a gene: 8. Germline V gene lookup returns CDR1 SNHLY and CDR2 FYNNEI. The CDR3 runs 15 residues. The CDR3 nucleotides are TGTGCCACTCGTCGACTAGCGGGAGATACCGGGGAGCTGTTTTTT. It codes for CATRRLAGDTGELFF.

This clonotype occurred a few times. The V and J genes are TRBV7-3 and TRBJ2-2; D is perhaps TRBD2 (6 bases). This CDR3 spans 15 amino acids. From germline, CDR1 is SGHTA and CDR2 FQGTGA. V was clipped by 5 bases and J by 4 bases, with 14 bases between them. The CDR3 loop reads CASSLNGGATGELFF. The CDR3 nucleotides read TGTGCCAGCAGCCTTAACGGAGGGGCCACCGGGGAGCTGTTTTTT.

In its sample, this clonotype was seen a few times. CDR3 in amino acids: CASSMGLAEEDTQYF. The DNA of the CDR3 is TGCGCCAGCAGCATGGGACTAGCAGAAGAAGATACGCAGTATTTT. This rearrangement joins TRBV5-1 to TRBJ2-3, with 9 bases aligning to TRBD2. Germline-derived CDR1 and CDR2 are SGHRS and YFSETQ. The CDR3 contains 15 residues. J lost 5 bases, V lost 4 bases, and 8 bases had no gene match.

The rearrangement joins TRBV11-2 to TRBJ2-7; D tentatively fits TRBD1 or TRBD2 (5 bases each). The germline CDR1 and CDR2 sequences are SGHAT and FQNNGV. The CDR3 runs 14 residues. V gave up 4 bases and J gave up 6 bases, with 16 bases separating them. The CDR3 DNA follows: TGTGCCAGCAGCTGGCTGAGGGGCAGTATCGAGCAGTACTTC. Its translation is CASSWLRGSIEQYF.

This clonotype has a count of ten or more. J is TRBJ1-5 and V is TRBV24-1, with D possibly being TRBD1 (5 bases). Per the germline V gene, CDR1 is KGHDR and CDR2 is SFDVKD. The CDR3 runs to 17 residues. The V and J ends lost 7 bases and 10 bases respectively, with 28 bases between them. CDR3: CATSEHKSTGINEPQHF. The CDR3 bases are TGTGCCACCAGCGAACATAAGAGTACAGGAATCAATGAACCCCAGCATTTT.

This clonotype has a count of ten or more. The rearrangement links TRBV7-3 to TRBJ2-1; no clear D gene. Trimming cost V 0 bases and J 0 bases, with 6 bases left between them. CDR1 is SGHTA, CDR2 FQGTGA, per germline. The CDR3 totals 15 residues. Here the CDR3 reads CASSLTANSYNEQFF. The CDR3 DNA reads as TGTGCCAGCAGCTTAACTGCAAACTCCTACAATGAGCAGTTCTTC.

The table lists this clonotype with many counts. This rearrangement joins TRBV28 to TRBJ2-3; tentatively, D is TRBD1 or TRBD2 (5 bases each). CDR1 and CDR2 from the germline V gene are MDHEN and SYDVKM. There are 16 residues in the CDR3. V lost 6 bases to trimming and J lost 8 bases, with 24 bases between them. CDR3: CASSRARGVPVATQYF. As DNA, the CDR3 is TGTGCCAGCAGCAGAGCCCGAGGGGTCCCTGTCGCTACGCAGTATTTT.

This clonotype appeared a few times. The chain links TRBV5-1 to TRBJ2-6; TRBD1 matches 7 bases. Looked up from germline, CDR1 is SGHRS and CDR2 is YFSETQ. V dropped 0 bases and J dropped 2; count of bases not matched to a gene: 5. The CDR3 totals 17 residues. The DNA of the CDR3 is TGCGCCAGCAGCTTGGAGGGAACAGGGGCTGGGGCCAACGTCCTGACTTTC. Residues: CASSLEGTGAGANVLTF.

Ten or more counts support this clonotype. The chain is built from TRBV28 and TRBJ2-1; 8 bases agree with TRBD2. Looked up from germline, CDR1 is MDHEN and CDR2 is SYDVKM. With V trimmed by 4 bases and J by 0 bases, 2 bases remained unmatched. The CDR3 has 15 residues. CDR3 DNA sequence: TGTGCCAGCAGTTCGGGGGGGGACTCCTACAATGAGCAGTTCTTC. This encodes CASSSGGDSYNEQFF. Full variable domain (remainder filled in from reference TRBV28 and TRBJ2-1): DVKVTQSSRYLVKRTGEKVFLECVQDMDHENMFWYRQDPGLGLRLIYFSYDVKMKEKGDIPEGYSVSREKKERFSLILESASTNQTSMYLCASSSGGDSYNEQFFGPGTRLTVL.

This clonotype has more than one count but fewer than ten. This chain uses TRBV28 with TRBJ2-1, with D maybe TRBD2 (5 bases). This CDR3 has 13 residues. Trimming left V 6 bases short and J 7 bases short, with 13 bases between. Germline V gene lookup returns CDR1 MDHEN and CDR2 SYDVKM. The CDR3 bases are TGTGCCAGCAGGGATACAGAGGGAAATGAGCAGTTCTTC. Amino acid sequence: CASRDTEGNEQFF.

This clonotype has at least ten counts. CDR3 region: CASSPHFGSYEQYF. The CDR3 DNA follows: TGTGCCAGCAGTCCACACTTCGGCTCCTACGAGCAGTACTTC. This chain connects TRBV28 to TRBJ2-7; D is uncertain. CDR1 MDHEN and CDR2 SYDVKM come from the germline V gene. V lost 5 bases and J lost 0, with 11 bases in between. The CDR3 is 14 amino acids. Full variable domain (missing parts from reference TRBV28 and TRBJ2-7): DVKVTQSSRYLVKRTGEKVFLECVQDMDHENMFWYRQDPGLGLRLIYFSYDVKMKEKGDIPEGYSVSREKKERFSLILESASTNQTSMYLCASSPHFGSYEQYFGPGTRLTVT.

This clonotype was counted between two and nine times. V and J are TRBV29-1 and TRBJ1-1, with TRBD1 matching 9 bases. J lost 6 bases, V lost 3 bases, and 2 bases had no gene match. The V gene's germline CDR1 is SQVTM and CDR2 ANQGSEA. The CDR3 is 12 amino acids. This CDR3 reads CSVEGQGAEAFF. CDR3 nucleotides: TGCAGCGTTGAGGGACAGGGCGCTGAAGCTTTCTTT. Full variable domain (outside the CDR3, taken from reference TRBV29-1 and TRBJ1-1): SAVISQKPSRDICQRGTSLTIQCQVDSQVTMMFWYRQQPGQSLTLIATANQGSEATYESGFVIDKFPISRPNLTFSTLTVSNMSPEDSSIYLCSVEGQGAEAFFGQGTRLTVV.

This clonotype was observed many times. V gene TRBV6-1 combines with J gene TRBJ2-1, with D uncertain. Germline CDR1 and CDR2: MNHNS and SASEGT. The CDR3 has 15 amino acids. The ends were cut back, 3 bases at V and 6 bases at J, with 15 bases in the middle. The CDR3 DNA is TGTGCCAGCAGTGAGAAGTGGAACAGAGGCAATGAGCAGTTCTTC. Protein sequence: CASSEKWNRGNEQFF.